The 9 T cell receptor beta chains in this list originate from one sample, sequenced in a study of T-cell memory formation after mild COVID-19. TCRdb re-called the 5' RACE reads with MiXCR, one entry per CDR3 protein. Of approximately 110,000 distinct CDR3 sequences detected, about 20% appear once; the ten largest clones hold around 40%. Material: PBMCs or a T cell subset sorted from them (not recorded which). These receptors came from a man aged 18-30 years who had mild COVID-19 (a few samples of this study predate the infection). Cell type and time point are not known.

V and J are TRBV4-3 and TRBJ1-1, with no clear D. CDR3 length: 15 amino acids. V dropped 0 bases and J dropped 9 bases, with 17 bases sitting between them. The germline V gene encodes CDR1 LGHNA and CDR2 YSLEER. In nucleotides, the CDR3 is TGCGCCAGCAGCCAAGATCCGGCCGGTGTGCTTCAAGCTTTCTTT. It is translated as CASSQDPAGVLQAFF.

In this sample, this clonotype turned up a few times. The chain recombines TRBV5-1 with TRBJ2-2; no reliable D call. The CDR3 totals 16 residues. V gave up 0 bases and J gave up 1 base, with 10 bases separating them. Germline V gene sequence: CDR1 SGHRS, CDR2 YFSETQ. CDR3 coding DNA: TGCGCCAGCAGCTTGGGTTGGCCGGAGAACACCGGGGAGCTGTTTTTT. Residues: CASSLGWPENTGELFF.

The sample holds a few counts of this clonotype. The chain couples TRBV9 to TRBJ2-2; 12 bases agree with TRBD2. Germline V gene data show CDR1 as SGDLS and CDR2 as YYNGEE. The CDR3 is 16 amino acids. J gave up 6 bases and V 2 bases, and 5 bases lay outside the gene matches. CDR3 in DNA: TGTGCCAGCAGCGTTCCTAGCGGGGGGGCCCCCGGGGAGCTGTTTTTT. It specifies CASSVPSGGAPGELFF.

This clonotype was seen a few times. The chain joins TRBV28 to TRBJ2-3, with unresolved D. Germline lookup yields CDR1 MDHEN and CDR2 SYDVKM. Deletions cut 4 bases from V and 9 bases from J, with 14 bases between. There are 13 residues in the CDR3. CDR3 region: CASSSMLEITQYF. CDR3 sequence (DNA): TGTGCCAGCAGTTCCATGCTAGAGATCACGCAGTATTTT.

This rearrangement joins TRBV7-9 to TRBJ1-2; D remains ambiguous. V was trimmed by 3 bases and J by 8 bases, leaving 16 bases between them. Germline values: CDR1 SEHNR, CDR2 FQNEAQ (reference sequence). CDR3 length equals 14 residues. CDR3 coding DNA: TGTGCCAGCAGCTTGGGTTGGTACGGGGAAGGCTACACCTTC. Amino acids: CASSLGWYGEGYTF.

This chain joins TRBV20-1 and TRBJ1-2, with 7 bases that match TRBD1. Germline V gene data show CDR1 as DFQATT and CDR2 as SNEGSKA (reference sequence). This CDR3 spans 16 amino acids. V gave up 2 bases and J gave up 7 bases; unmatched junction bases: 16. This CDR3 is CSARLVSGRGTSGYTF. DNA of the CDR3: TGCAGTGCTAGACTCGTTTCCGGCAGGGGGACCTCTGGCTACACCTTC.

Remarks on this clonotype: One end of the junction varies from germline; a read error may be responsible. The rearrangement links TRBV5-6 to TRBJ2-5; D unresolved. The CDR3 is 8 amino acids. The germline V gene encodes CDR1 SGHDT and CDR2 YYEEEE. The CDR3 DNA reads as TGTGCCAGCAGCTTGAAGGACTTC. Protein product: CASSLKDF.

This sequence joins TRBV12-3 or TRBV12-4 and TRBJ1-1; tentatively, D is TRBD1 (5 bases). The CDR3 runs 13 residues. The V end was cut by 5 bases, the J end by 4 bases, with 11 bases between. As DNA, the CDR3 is TGTGCCAGCAGTCGGGGGGGGGTCACTGAAGCTTTCTTT. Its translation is CASSRGGVTEAFF.

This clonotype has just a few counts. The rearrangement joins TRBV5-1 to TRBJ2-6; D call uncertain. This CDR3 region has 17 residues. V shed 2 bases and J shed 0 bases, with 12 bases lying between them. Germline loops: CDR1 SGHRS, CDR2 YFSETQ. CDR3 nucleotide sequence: TGCGCCAGCAGCTTTGGCGATACGAGCTCTGGGGCCAACGTCCTGACTTTC. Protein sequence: CASSFGDTSSGANVLTF. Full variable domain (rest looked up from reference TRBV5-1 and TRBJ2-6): KAGVTQTPRYLIKTRGQQVTLSCSPISGHRSVSWYQQTPGQGLQFLFEYFSETQRNKGNFPGRFSGRQFSNSRSEMNVSTLELGDSALYLCASSFGDTSSGANVLTFGAGSRLTVL.